The 14 T cell receptor beta chains below all came from one sample that was sequenced in a study of blood T cells in healthy people across ages. A J-beta primer mix and a sample-barcoded 5' primer were used in a second PCR of about 7 to 12 cycles. TCRdb reanalysed the 5' RACE reads using MiXCR and keeps one entry per CDR3 protein. Here the sample spans around 1,900,000 distinct CDR3 sequences, more than 35% being singletons. Specimen: blood. The source of these receptors is a human donor in good health.

In DNA form, the CDR3 reads TGCAGCTGTGGACACCCTGGAGAGACCCAGTACTTC. The encoded protein is CSCGHPGETQYF. This chain joins TRBV29-1 and TRBJ2-4; weak D call: TRBD1 (5 bases). The last part of the DNA fits TRBJ2-5 better; the J call may be wrong. This CDR3 has 12 amino acids. Per germline, CDR1 SQVTM and CDR2 ANQGSEA.

In its sample, this clonotype was seen a few times. The chain employs TRBV30 and TRBJ1-2; D call uncertain. This CDR3 has 12 residues. CDR1 and CDR2 from the germline V gene are GTSNPN and SVGIG (reference sequence). Trimming shortened V by 0 bases and J by 8 bases, and 10 bases separated the two germline ends. The DNA of the CDR3 is TGTGCCTGGAGTGTGGGTAGCCTGGGCTACACCTTC. Its translation: CAWSVGSLGYTF.

The rearrangement uses TRBV20-1 and TRBJ2-1; 10 nucleotides align to TRBD2. V shed 5 bases, J shed 2 bases, and the junction held 9 bases outside the gene matches. The CDR3 runs 16 residues. Germline assignment: CDR1 DFQATT and CDR2 SNEGSKA (reference sequence). In DNA, the CDR3 is TGCAGTGCTCTTAAACAAAGCGGGGGGGCCTACAATGAGCAGTTCTTC. It encodes CSALKQSGGAYNEQFF.

This clonotype was seen more than once but under ten times. This chain uses TRBV19 with TRBJ2-1; 7 bases agree with TRBD2. The CDR3 extends over 15 amino acids. Germline CDR1 LNHDA, CDR2 SQIVND (reference sequence). V gave up 1 base and J gave up 8 bases; unmatched junction bases: 8. This chain's CDR3 is CASSIAGGIRDEQFF. In DNA form, the CDR3 reads TGTGCCAGTAGTATAGCCGGGGGGATTCGGGATGAGCAGTTCTTC. The whole variable domain, filled in from reference TRBV19 and TRBJ2-1, reads DGGITQSPKYLFRKEGQNVTLSCEQNLNHDAMYWYRQDPGQGLRLIYYSQIVNDFQKGDIAEGYSVSREKKESFPLTVTSAQKNPTAFYLCASSIAGGIRDEQFFGPGTRLTVL.

V and J are TRBV7-6 and TRBJ2-5, with D possibly TRBD2 on 6 matching bases. Gene TRBJ2-7 matches the end of the DNA better, so the J call may be wrong. CDR1 and CDR2 from the germline V gene are SGHVS and FNYEAQ. The CDR3 is 14 amino acids. This CDR3 reads CASSLAGSDYEQYF. CDR3 bases: TGTGCCAGCAGCTTAGCCGGGAGCGACTACGAGCAGTACTTC.

This clonotype occurred a few times. The CDR3 DNA reads as TGTGCCAGCAGACCGGGACAGGGGCTGAATCAGCCCCAGCATTTT. Its translation: CASRPGQGLNQPQHF. The chain joins TRBV12-3 or TRBV12-4 to TRBJ1-5; 10 positions agree with TRBD1. The ends lost 6 bases at V and 4 bases at J; junction bases unmatched: 6. There are 15 residues in the CDR3.

This clonotype was found a few times. This sequence joins TRBV10-3 and TRBJ1-4, with 7 bases that match TRBD1. V shed 11 bases and J 8 bases; nucleotides not matched to a gene: 11. Germline assignment: CDR1 ENHRY and CDR2 SYGVKD. The CDR3 covers 13 residues. The CDR3 reads CAARGGAGEKLFF. As DNA, the CDR3 is TGTGCCGCCCGAGGGGGCGCAGGGGAAAAACTGTTTTTT.

The CDR3 spells CASSKDRGRNEKLFF. As DNA, the CDR3 is TGTGCCAGTAGTAAAGATAGGGGGCGGAATGAAAAACTGTTTTTT. The J gene is TRBJ1-4, the V gene TRBV19; TRBD1 agrees at 7 bases. V gave up 4 bases and J gave up 5 bases; unmatched junction bases: 7. Germline V lookup: CDR1 LNHDA, CDR2 SQIVND (reference sequence). The CDR3 sequence is 15 residues long.

This clonotype occurred a few times. At one end, the junction sequence differs from germline, possibly due to a read error. The rearrangement joins TRBV5-5 to TRBJ1-2, with a tentative D call TRBD1 (5 bases). CDR3 length: 15 residues. In germline, CDR1 is SGHKS, CDR2 YYEKEE (reference sequence). CDR3 bases: TGTGCCAGCAGCCGGCTTTATGAGGGGAACTATGGCTACACCTTT. Its protein product is CASSRLYEGNYGYTF. Full variable domain (remainder filled in from reference TRBV5-5 and TRBJ1-2): DAGVTQSPTHLIKTRGQQVTLRCSPISGHKSVSWYQQVLGQGPQFIFQYYEKEERGRGNFPDRFSARQFPNYSSELNVNALLLGDSALYLCASSRLYEGNYGYTFGSGTRLTVV.

In this sample, this clonotype turned up a few times. The rearrangement joins TRBV28 to TRBJ2-1; 10 nucleotides agree with TRBD2. CDR3 length: 18 residues. V gave up 2 bases and J gave up 8 bases; unmatched junction bases: 15. Germline V gives CDR1 MDHEN, CDR2 SYDVKM. The CDR3 region is CASSLISGGPRVEDEQFF. CDR3 in DNA: TGTGCCAGCAGTTTAATTAGCGGGGGGCCCCGGGTCGAGGATGAGCAGTTCTTC.

The CDR3 is CASSQEVSRRGGASGGNQPQHF. In DNA form, the CDR3 reads TGCGCCAGCAGCCAAGAGGTATCTAGGAGAGGGGGCGCCTCTGGAGGCAATCAGCCCCAGCATTTT. The V gene is TRBV4-3, the J gene TRBJ1-5; 7 bases agree with TRBD1. V shed 0 bases, J shed 2 bases, and the junction held 22 bases outside the gene matches. The CDR3 has 22 amino acids. The germline V gene encodes CDR1 LGHNA and CDR2 YSLEER.

This clonotype was seen a handful of times. The gene calls are TRBV7-2 and TRBJ2-7; TRBD2 is a possible D gene (5 bases). This CDR3 is built from 13 residues. The germline V gene encodes CDR1 SGHTA and CDR2 FQGNSA. V lost 6 bases and J lost 5, with 14 bases in between. As DNA, the CDR3 is TGTGCCAGCAGGCCTAATGGACTCCACGAGCAGTACTTC. Amino acid sequence: CASRPNGLHEQYF.

A note on this clonotype: The junction shows a germline mismatch at one end, possibly a read error. The rearrangement uses TRBV29-1 and TRBJ2-7; 9 bases are a match to TRBD1. Germline assignment: CDR1 SQVTM and CDR2 ANQGSEA. The CDR3 loop spans 15 amino acids. CDR3 DNA sequence: TGCAGCGTTGAAGGGGGACAGGGAAGCTCCTGCGAGCAGTACTTC. It encodes CSVEGGQGSSCEQYF.

This clonotype was seen more than once but under ten times. The chain combines TRBV6-2 or TRBV6-3 with TRBJ2-4; D is perhaps TRBD2 (5 bases). The J call may be incorrect, as the DNA end agrees better with TRBJ2-7. CDR3 length: 14 amino acids. Germline CDR1 and CDR2: MNHEY and SVGEGT. CDR3 sequence (DNA): TGTGCCAGCAGTTACGAGGGCGAAAGGAGCGAGCAGTACTTC. Amino acids: CASSYEGERSEQYF.